This record covers a single T cell receptor (beta chain). Its cognate antigen is unknown. V gave up 0 bases and J gave up 0 bases, with 13 bases separating them. CDR3 size: 17 residues. CDR1 is MGHRA and CDR2 is YSYEKL in the germline V gene. These data come from a study of T cell repertoires in cytomegalovirus infection. At the level of the study: From public TCR beta signatures came an indication of both CMV infection and matching HLA type.

MiXCR, run by TCRdb on the reads, gives a single entry per CDR3 protein. Of about 700,000 distinct CDR3 sequences in the sample, around a third were seen once. The clonotype was recovered from a human donor in good health (CMV status not recorded). Some clones in this sample may be carry-over from other donors' samples. V usage is TRBV4-1 and J usage is TRBJ2-3, with a possible D match to TRBD2 (6 bases). This material consisted of cultured PBMCs, taken from culture after CMV antigen stimulation. The CDR3, as DNA: TGCGCCAGCAGCCAAGACTCTTACGGGACTAGCACAGATACGCAGTATTTT. It encodes CASSQDSYGTSTDTQYF.